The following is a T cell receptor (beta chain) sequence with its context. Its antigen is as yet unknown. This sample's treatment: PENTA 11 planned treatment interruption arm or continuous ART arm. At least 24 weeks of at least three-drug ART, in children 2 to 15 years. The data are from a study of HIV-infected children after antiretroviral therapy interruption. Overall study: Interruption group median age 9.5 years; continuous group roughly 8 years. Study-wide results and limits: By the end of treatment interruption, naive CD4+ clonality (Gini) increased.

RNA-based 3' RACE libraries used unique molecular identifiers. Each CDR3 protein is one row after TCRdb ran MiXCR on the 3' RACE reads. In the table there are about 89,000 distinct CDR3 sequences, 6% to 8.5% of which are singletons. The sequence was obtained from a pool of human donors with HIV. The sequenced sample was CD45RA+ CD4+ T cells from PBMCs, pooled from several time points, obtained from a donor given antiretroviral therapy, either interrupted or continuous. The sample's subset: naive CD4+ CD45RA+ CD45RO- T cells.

The CDR3 DNA sequence: TGTGCCAGCAGTAGCGGGGGTGGTGAAGCTTTCTTT. It encodes CASSSGGGEAFF. The chain carries TRBV6-1 and TRBJ1-1; tentative D call: TRBD1 (5 bases). The germline gives CDR1 MNHNS, CDR2 SASEGT. Deletions cut 5 bases from V and 7 bases from J, with 11 bases between. The CDR3 runs 12 residues.